The sequence of this T cell receptor (beta chain) was determined in a study of cytomegalovirus exposure and HLA in healthy donors. The PCR made use of 60 Vbeta and 13 Jbeta primers. Using immunoSEQ multiplex PCR, the repertoire was profiled, and TCRdb retains in-frame clones only, with some absent. The sample table sets out 70,000 to 80,000 clones. The TCR originated in a man between 35 and 55 years old in good health and CMV-seronegative. The sample taken for sequencing was PBMCs.

DNA of the CDR3: TGTGCCAGTAGTATAGCCCCGGTTAGCTCCTACAATGAGCAGTTCTTC. Translating gives CASSIAPVSSYNEQFF. The chain is built from TRBV19 and TRBJ2-1; D remains unclear. The V gene's germline CDR1 is LNHDA and CDR2 SQIVND (reference sequence). The CDR3 loop spans 16 amino acids. Trimming removed 1 base at V and 0 bases at J, with 10 bases between.